This T cell receptor (beta chain) was identified during a study of blood T cell repertoires in COVID-19. About the study: Sources were T cells, B-cell-depleted T cells, or PBMCs; the material itself was cDNA or gDNA.

TCRdb's table, derived via immunoSEQ multiplex PCR, lists solely in-frame clones and lacks some. The data hold under 150,000 clones, with about four fifths observed a single time. CDR3 length: 14 amino acids. V lost 6 bases and J 3 bases, leaving 12 bases between the germline ends. Germline-derived CDR1 and CDR2 are LNHDA and SQIVND (reference sequence). The sequenced material came from peripheral blood. This clonotype originated in a man in his forties with active or convalescent COVID-19. The V and J genes are TRBV19 and TRBJ1-5; D is perhaps TRBD1 (6 bases). CDR3 nucleotides: TGTGCCAGTAGCTTTGGGACATCCAATCAGCCCCAGCATTTT. Translated, it gives CASSFGTSNQPQHF.